This T cell receptor beta chain was recovered during a study of tumor-infiltrating lymphocytes in primary liver carcinoma. Study background: Through surgical resection, the patients' primary liver carcinoma was treated. In every tissue type, samples returned a similar yield of roughly 3.5 to 8 million productive TCRbeta reads.

In addition to blood RNA drawn from unsorted whole blood, germline DNA was extracted. A sample of roughly 4 milliliters of peripheral blood was taken before surgery. TCR beta cDNA was reverse-transcribed from around 0.55 ug of total RNA. The reaction used a constant-region primer and ProtoScript II reverse transcriptase. Sequencing libraries for TCR beta derived from three nested multiplex PCR rounds that used slightly modified ARM-PCR. Each of the first two PCR rounds ran approximately 9 cycles with TRBV1-TRBV30 forward and C-beta reverse primers. Via MiXCR, TCRdb re-called the multiplex PCR reads, giving one row per CDR3 protein. Of about 330,000 distinct CDR3 sequences in the sample, about 61% were seen once. Turning to this clonotype: Its antigen is unidentified. At one boundary the junction diverges from the germline segment, which might be a read error.

The study, taken as a whole, reports: Bulk unsorted sampling precluded comparing CD4+ and CD8+ repertoires.

CDR3 length equals 12 residues. In germline, CDR1 is SEHNR, CDR2 FQNEAQ (reference sequence). Input material: peripheral blood. This receptor was identified in a man between 35 and 55 years old with primary liver carcinoma and hepatitis B virus infection. The chain has TRBV7-9 and TRBJ2-7; 8 nucleotides line up with TRBD1. The CDR3 loop is CASSVDRDEHYF. The CDR3 bases are TGTGCCAGCAGCGTGGACAGGGACGAGCACTACTTC.